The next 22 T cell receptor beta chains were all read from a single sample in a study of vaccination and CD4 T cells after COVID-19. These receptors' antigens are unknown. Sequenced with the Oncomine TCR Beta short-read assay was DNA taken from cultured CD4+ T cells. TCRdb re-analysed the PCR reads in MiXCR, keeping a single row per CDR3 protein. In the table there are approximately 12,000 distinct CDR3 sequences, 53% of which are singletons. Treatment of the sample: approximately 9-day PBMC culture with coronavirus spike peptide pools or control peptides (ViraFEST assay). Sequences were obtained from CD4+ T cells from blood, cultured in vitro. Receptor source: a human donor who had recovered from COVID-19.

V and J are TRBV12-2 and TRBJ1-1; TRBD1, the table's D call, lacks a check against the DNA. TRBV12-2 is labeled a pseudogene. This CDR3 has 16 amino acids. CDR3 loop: CASRFHPRTVDTEAFF. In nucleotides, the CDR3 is TGTGCAAGTCGCTTCCACCCCCGGACAGTCGACACTGAAGCTTTCTTT.

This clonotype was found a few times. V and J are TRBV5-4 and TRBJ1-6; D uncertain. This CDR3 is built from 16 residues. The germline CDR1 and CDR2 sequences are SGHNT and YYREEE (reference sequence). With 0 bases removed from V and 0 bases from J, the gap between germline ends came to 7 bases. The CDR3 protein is CASSLGAGSYNSPLHF. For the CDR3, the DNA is TGTGCCAGCAGCTTGGGCGCGGGCTCCTATAATTCACCCCTCCACTTT.

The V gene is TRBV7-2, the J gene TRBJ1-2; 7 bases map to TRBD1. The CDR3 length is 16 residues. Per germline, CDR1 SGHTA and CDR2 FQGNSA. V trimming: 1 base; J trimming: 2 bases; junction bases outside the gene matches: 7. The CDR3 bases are TGTGCCAGCAGCTTAGGGGGTCCAGGGGGGAACTATGGCTACACCTTC. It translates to CASSLGGPGGNYGYTF.

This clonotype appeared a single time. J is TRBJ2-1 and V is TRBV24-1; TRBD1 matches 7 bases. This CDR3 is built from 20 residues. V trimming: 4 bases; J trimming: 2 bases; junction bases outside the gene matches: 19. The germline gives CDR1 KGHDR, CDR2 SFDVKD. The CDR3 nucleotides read TGTGCCACCAGTGACCGCGCCGATAAGACCGACAGGGACCCCTACAATGAGCAGTTCTTC. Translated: CATSDRADKTDRDPYNEQFF.

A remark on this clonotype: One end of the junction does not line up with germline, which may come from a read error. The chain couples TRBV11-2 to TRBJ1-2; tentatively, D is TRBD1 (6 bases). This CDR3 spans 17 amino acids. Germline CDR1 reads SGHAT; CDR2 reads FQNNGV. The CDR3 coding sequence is TGTGCCAGCAGCCTAGACGCGGTTTGGGGGCGGAACTATGGCTACACCTTC. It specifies CASSLDAVWGRNYGYTF.

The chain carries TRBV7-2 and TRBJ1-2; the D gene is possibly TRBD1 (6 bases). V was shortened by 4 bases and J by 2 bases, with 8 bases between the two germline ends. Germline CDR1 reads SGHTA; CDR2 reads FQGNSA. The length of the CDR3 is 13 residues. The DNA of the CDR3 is TGTGCCAGCAGCTCTACAGGGAACTATGGCTACACCTTC. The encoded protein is CASSSTGNYGYTF.

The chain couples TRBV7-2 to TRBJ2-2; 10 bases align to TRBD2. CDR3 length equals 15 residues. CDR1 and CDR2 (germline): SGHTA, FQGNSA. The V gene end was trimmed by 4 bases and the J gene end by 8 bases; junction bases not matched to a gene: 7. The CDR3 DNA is TGTGCCAGCAGCTCCCAGCGGGGGGGAGGTGGGGAGCTGTTTTTT. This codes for CASSSQRGGGGELFF.

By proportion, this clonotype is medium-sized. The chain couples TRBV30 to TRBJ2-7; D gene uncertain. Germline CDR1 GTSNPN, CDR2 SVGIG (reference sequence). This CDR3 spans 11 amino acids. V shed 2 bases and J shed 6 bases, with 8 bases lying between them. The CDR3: CAWSSSFEQYF. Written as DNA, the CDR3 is TGTGCCTGGAGTAGTAGCTTCGAGCAGTACTTC.

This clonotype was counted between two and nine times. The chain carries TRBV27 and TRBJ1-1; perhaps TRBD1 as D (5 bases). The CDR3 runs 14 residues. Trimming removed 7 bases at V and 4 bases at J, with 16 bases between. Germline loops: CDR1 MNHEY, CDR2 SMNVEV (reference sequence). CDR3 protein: CASNYRGTTTEAFF. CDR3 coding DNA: TGTGCCAGCAATTATCGGGGGACTACCACTGAAGCTTTCTTT.

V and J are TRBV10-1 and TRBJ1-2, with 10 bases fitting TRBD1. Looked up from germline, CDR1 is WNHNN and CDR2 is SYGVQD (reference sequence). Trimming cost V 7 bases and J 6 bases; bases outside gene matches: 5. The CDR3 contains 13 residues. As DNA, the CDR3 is TGCGCCAGCACCCCGGGACAGGGGAATGGCTACACCTTC. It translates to CASTPGQGNGYTF.

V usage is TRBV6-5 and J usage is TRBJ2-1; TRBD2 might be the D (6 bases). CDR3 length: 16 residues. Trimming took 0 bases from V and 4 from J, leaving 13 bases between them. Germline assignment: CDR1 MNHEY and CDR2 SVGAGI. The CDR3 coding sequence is TGTGCCAGCAGTTACTCACGGTCAGGGACTTACAATGAGCAGTTCTTC. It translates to CASSYSRSGTYNEQFF.

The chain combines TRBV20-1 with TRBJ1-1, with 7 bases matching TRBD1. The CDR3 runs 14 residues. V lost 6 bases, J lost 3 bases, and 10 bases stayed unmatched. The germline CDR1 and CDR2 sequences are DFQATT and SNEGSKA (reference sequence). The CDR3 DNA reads TGCAGTGCCCGGGACAGTACTGCGTACACTGAAGCTTTCTTT. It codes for CSARDSTAYTEAFF.

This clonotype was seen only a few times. The CDR3 spells CASSPTRETQYF. CDR3 nucleotides: TGTGCCAGCAGCCCGACCAGGGAGACCCAGTACTTC. This rearrangement joins TRBV6-1 to TRBJ2-5; no clear D. V lost 6 bases to trimming and J lost 5 bases, with 10 bases between them. Germline lookup yields CDR1 MNHNS and CDR2 SASEGT. CDR3 length: 12 amino acids.

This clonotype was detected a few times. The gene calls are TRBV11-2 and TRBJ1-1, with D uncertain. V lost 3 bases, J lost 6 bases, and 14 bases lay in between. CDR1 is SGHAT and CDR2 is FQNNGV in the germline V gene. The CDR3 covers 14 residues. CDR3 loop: CASSLSLQAAEAFF. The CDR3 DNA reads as TGTGCCAGCAGCTTGTCACTGCAGGCCGCTGAAGCTTTCTTT.

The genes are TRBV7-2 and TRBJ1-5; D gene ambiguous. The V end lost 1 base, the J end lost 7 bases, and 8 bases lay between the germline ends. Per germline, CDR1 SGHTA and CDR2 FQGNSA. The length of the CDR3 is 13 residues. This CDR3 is CASSLDLTQPQHF. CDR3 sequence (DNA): TGTGCCAGCAGCTTAGACTTAACCCAGCCCCAGCATTTT.

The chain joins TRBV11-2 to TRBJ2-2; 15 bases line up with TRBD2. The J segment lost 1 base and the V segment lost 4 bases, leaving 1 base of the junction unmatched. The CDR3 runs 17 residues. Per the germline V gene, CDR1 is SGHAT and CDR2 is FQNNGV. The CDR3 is CASSWGLAGGNTGELFF. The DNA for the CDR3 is TGTGCCAGCAGCTGGGGACTAGCGGGAGGGAACACCGGGGAGCTGTTTTTT.

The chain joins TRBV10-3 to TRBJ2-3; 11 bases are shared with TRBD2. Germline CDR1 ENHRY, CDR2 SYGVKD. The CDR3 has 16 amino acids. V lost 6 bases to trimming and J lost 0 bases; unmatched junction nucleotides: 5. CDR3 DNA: TGTGCCATCAGGGGACTAGCGGAGGGAAGCACAGATACGCAGTATTTT. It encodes CAIRGLAEGSTDTQYF.

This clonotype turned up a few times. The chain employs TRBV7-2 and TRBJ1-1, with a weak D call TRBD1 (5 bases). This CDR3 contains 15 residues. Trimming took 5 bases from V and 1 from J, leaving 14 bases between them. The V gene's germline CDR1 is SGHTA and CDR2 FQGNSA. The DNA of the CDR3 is TGTGCCAGCAGCCGGACACCAGCCTGGAACACTGAAGCTTTCTTT. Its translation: CASSRTPAWNTEAFF. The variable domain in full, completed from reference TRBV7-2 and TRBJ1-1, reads GAGVSQSPSNKVTEKGKDVELRCDPISGHTALYWYRQSLGQGLEFLIYFQGNSAPDKSGLPSDRFSAERTGGSVSTLTIQRTQQEDSAVYLCASSRTPAWNTEAFFGQGTRLTVV.

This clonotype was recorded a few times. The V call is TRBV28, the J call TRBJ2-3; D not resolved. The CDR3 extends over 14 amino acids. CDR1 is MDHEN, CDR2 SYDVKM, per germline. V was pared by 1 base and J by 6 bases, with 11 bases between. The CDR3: CASSLSSPRDTQYF. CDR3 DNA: TGTGCCAGCAGTTTATCCTCCCCACGGGATACGCAGTATTTT. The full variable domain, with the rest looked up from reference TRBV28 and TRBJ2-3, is DVKVTQSSRYLVKRTGEKVFLECVQDMDHENMFWYRQDPGLGLRLIYFSYDVKMKEKGDIPEGYSVSREKKERFSLILESASTNQTSMYLCASSLSSPRDTQYFGPGTRLTVL.

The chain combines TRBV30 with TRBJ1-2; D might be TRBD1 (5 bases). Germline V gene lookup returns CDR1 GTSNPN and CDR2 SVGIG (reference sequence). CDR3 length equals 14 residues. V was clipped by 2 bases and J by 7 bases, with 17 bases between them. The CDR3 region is CAWSPSRDLGGYTF. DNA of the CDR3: TGTGCCTGGAGTCCCTCCAGGGACCTAGGTGGCTACACCTTC.

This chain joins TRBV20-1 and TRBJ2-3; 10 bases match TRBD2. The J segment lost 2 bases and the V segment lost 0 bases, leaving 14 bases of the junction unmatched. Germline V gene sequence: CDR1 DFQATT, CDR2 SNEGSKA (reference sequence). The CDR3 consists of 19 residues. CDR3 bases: TGCAGTGCTAGAGATTGGAGCACTCTAGCGGGGGCCCCCACAGATACGCAGTATTTT. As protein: CSARDWSTLAGAPTDTQYF.

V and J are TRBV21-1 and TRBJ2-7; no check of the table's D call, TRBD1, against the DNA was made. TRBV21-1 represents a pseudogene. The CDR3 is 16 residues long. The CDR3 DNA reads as TGTGCCAGCAGCGGTACCGGGACAGGGTCGCCCTACGAGCAGTACTTC. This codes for CASSGTGTGSPYEQYF.